This T cell receptor beta chain emerged from a study of blood T cells in healthy people across ages. A second roughly 7 to 11 cycle PCR used barcoded and J-beta primers. Via MiXCR, TCRdb re-called the 5' RACE reads, giving one row per CDR3 protein. This table has fewer than 750,000 distinct CDR3 sequences, 45% to 60% appearing once. This clonotype was recorded at least ten times. The sequenced sample was blood. This receptor was taken from a woman aged 80 or over in good health.

The CDR3 sequence is CASRPLGTASEKLFF. The CDR3 DNA reads TGTGCCAGCAGACCTTTGGGGACAGCAAGTGAAAAACTGTTTTTT. The chain carries TRBV6-6 and TRBJ1-4; 7 nucleotides agree with TRBD1. Germline trimming cut 6 bases from V and 7 bases from J; bases unmatched to any gene: 11. The CDR3 loop spans 15 amino acids. Germline V lookup: CDR1 MNHNY, CDR2 SVGAGI (reference sequence).